This TCR beta chain was found in a study of cytomegalovirus exposure and HLA in healthy donors. Findings of the study overall: Altogether, 164 TCR beta chains were recorded as cytomegalovirus-associated. Later analysis showed TCR association rates varying by HLA locus, highest for DRB1 and lowest for HLA-C. As a later analysis showed, a missense DCLRE1C variant was linked to trimming of TCR beta V- and J-genes. There were some V segments, including TRBV6-2 and TRBV6-3, excluded as indistinguishable.

A note on this clone: The target antigen is unknown. Different DNA sequences within this sample yield the same CDR3.

J lost 2 bases, V lost 6 bases, and 6 bases had no gene match. Germline V gene sequence: CDR1 SQVTM, CDR2 ANQGSEA. The CDR3 loop spans 14 amino acids. 13 Jbeta primers and 60 Vbeta primers were used for the PCR. The method was immunoSEQ multiplex PCR; TCRdb's version includes in-frame clones alone and lacks a portion of them. Among 100,000 to 150,000 clones listed, 73% were seen once. J is TRBJ2-7 and V is TRBV29-1; TRBD2 aligns across 11 bases. This TCR was recovered from a woman in her 40s in good health and CMV-seropositive. The specimen was PBMCs. CDR3 nucleotide sequence: TGCAGCGTGTTGGGACTAGCGGCAACCTACGAGCAGTACTTC. Its protein is CSVLGLAATYEQYF.